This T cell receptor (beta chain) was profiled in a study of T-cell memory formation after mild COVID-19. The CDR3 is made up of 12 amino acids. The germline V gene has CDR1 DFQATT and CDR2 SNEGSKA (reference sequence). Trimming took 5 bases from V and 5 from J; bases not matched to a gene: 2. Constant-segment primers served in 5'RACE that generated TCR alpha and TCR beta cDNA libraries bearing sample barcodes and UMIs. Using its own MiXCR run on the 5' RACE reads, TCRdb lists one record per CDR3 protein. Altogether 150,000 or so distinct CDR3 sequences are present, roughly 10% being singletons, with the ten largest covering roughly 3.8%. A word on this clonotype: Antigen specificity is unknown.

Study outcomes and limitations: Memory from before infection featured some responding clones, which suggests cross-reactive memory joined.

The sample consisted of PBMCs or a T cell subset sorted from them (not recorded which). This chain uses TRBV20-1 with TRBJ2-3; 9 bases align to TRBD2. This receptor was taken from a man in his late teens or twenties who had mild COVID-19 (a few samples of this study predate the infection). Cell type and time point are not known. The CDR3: CSALTSGDTQYF. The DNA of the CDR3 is TGCAGTGCTTTGACTAGCGGAGATACGCAGTATTTT.